These T cell receptor beta chains were read from a single sample in a study of blood T cell repertoires in COVID-19. Repertoires were generated with immunoSEQ multiplex PCR, while TCRdb's copy carries only in-frame clones and drops some. This table has tens of thousands of clones, roughly 85% appearing once. Sequencing was performed on peripheral blood. The receptors were sampled from an elderly woman with acute or convalescent COVID-19. Both conserved end residues are part of each CDR3. A D gene is named only where the DNA matches it firmly. Clone size is shown for a subset of rows, as once, few, many or a class of expanded clone.

.,TRBV19,TRBJ2-4,.,CASSIEGVGRGAKNIQYF,TGTGCCAGTAGTATAGAAGGGGTGGGCAGGGGTGCCAAAAACATTCAGTACTTC
.,TRBV19,TRBJ1-5,TRBD1,CASSIRTGQIQPQHF,TGTGCCAGTAGTATCCGGACAGGGCAGATTCAGCCCCAGCATTTT
few,TRBV7-9,TRBJ2-7,.,CASSLGLSSYEQYF,TGTGCCAGCAGTTTAGGATTGAGCTCCTACGAGCAGTACTTC
.,TRBV7-2,TRBJ1-3,.,CASSLGPALSGNTIYF,TGTGCCAGCAGCTTGGGCCCAGCTCTGTCTGGAAACACCATATATTTT
once,TRBV6-4,TRBJ2-2,.,CASSAGLTTGELFF,TGTGCCAGCAGTGCTGGCCTTACCACCGGGGAGCTGTTTTTT
.,TRBV6-1,TRBJ1-5,.,CASSEDGGPNQPQHF,TGTGCCAGCAGTGAAGATGGAGGCCCCAATCAGCCCCAGCATTTT
.,TRBV28,TRBJ1-6,TRBD1,CASSEPFGQGFSPLHF,TGTGCCAGCAGTGAGCCGTTTGGACAGGGGTTTTCACCCCTCCACTTT
.,TRBV29-1,TRBJ2-1,TRBD2,CSVESFGLAGGIYNEQFF,TGCAGCGTTGAATCGTTCGGGCTAGCGGGGGGAATCTACAATGAGCAGTTCTTC
.,TRBV21-1,TRBJ2-1,.,CASSKVRGSNEQFF,TGTGCCAGCAGCAAAGTTCGCGGGAGCAATGAGCAGTTCTTC
.,TRBV7-6,TRBJ1-1,.,CASSFGGPNTEAFF,TGTGCCAGCAGCTTTGGCGGTCCGAACACTGAAGCTTTCTTT
.,TRBV9,TRBJ2-5,TRBD2,CASSPSIAGGPGETQYF,TGTGCCAGCAGCCCTTCCATAGCGGGGGGGCCGGGCGAGACCCAGTACTTC
.,TRBV11-2,TRBJ2-1,.,CASSFLANSYNEQFF,TGTGCCAGCAGCTTCCTAGCGAACTCCTACAATGAGCAGTTCTTC
once,TRBV3-1/TRBV3-2,TRBJ2-1,TRBD2,CASSSPGLAEHEQFF,TGTGCCAGCAGCTCGCCGGGACTAGCGGAGCATGAGCAGTTCTTC
.,TRBV2,TRBJ2-5,.,CASSEGTGETQYF,TGTGCCAGCAGTGAGGGGACTGGGGAGACCCAGTACTTC
.,TRBV19,TRBJ2-5,TRBD2,CASSIAPGLGSETQYF,TGTGCCAGTAGTATAGCTCCAGGACTAGGCTCGGAGACCCAGTACTTC
.,TRBV12-3/TRBV12-4,TRBJ1-5,TRBD1,CASSFTGDQPQHF,TGTGCCAGCAGTTTCACAGGGGATCAGCCCCAGCATTTT
.,TRBV11-2,TRBJ2-7,TRBD2,CASSTGLAGARVYEQYF,TGTGCCAGCAGCACCGGACTAGCGGGGGCACGGGTCTACGAGCAGTACTTC
.,TRBV3-1/TRBV3-2,TRBJ1-5,.,CASSQQGSQPQHF,TGTGCCAGCAGCCAGCAGGGTTCCCAGCCCCAGCATTTT
.,TRBV6-5,TRBJ2-7,.,CASSPTGQALEQYF,TGTGCCAGCAGTCCGACAGGCCAAGCCCTCGAGCAGTACTTC
.,TRBV7-6,TRBJ1-6,.,CASSSLDGGNSPLHF,TGTGCCAGCAGCTCCCTAGACGGAGGGAATTCACCCCTCCACTTT
.,TRBV2,TRBJ1-5,TRBD1,CASKTRTGGDQPQHF,TGTGCCAGCAAAACTAGAACAGGGGGGGATCAGCCCCAGCATTTT
.,TRBV5-1,TRBJ2-7,.,CASSFSPPPIYYEQYF,TGCGCCAGCAGCTTTTCTCCCCCCCCTATCTACTACGAGCAGTACTTC
.,TRBV18,TRBJ2-3,TRBD2,CASSPYAGGLGDTQYF,TGTGCCAGCTCACCATATGCGGGGGGGCTTGGAGATACGCAGTATTTT
.,TRBV7-2,TRBJ1-2,.,CASSFRAGDGYTF,TGTGCCAGCAGCTTTCGAGCGGGGGATGGCTACACCTTC
.,TRBV7-9,TRBJ2-7,TRBD1,CASSFPPVGTGSYEQYF,TGTGCCAGCAGCTTCCCCCCTGTCGGGACAGGCTCCTACGAGCAGTACTTC
.,TRBV6-6,TRBJ2-1,.,CAARGGSYNEQFF,TGTGCCGCAAGGGGGGGATCCTACAATGAGCAGTTCTTC
.,TRBV28,TRBJ1-2,.,CASSFSQGWRYGYTF,TGTGCCAGCAGTTTTTCCCAGGGCTGGAGATATGGCTACACCTTC
once,TRBV4-2,TRBJ2-7,.,CASSQEGASNDEQYF,TGTGCCAGCAGCCAAGAGGGAGCTAGTAACGACGAGCAGTACTTC
.,TRBV18,TRBJ2-1,TRBD2,CASSPRLGGGNLNNEQFF,TGTGCCAGCTCACCACGCTTGGGGGGGGGAAATCTCAACAATGAGCAGTTCTTC
.,TRBV19,TRBJ1-6,.,CASSISDNSPLHF,TGTGCCAGTAGTATCTCCGATAATTCACCCCTCCACTTT
.,TRBV2,TRBJ2-1,TRBD2,CASRASGIGEQFF,TGTGCCAGCCGGGCTAGCGGGATCGGTGAGCAGTTCTTC
.,TRBV25-1,TRBJ2-7,TRBD2,CASSEYGTRHEQYF,TGTGCCAGCAGTGAATACGGGACTAGGCACGAGCAGTACTTC
.,TRBV28,TRBJ1-2,TRBD1,CATQTGDRVSGGYTF,TGTGCCACTCAGACTGGGGACAGGGTAAGCGGAGGCTACACCTTC
.,TRBV9,TRBJ2-1,TRBD2,CASSVEGTKGEQFF,TGTGCCAGCAGCGTAGAAGGGACTAAAGGCGAGCAGTTCTTC
few,TRBV18,TRBJ2-1,TRBD2,CASSPILAGTYNEQFF,TGTGCCAGCTCACCAATACTAGCGGGTACCTACAATGAGCAGTTCTTC
.,TRBV9,TRBJ2-5,.,CASSGAFQETQYF,TGTGCCAGCAGCGGGGCGTTCCAAGAGACCCAGTACTTC
.,TRBV5-1,TRBJ1-1,TRBD1,CASSLDEGQGNTEAFF,TGCGCCAGCAGCTTGGATGAAGGACAGGGGAACACTGAAGCTTTCTTT
few,TRBV19,TRBJ2-1,.,CASSNRESEEFF,TGTGCCAGTAGTAACAGAGAGAGTGAAGAGTTCTTC
few,TRBV5-6,TRBJ2-3,.,CASSDTRAQYF,TGTGCCAGCAGCGACACGAGGGCGCAGTATTTT
.,TRBV6-4,TRBJ2-3,TRBD2,CASSPTAGGRDTQYF,TGTGCCAGCAGCCCCACGGCGGGGGGGCGTGATACGCAGTATTTT
.,TRBV5-1,TRBJ1-5,TRBD1,CASTRDSAPNNQPQHF,TGCGCCAGCACCAGGGACAGCGCACCAAACAATCAGCCCCAGCATTTT
.,TRBV7-9,TRBJ2-2,.,CASSSRGLLQAGELFF,TGTGCCAGCAGCTCGCGGGGTTTATTGCAGGCCGGGGAGCTGTTTTTT
once,TRBV6-5,TRBJ1-1,TRBD1,CASSVKTGSNTEAFF,TGTGCCAGCAGCGTCAAGACAGGGTCAAACACTGAAGCTTTCTTT
.,TRBV19,TRBJ2-1,TRBD2,CASQKRVGLAGYNEQFF,TGTGCCAGTCAAAAAAGGGTGGGTCTAGCGGGGTACAATGAGCAGTTCTTC
.,TRBV5-1,TRBJ1-6,TRBD1,CASSLGTGTIPDSPLHF,TGCGCCAGCAGCCTTGGGACAGGGACAATTCCGGATTCACCCCTCCACTTT
once,TRBV5-1,TRBJ2-1,TRBD2,CASSWTSGGAEQFF,TGCGCCAGCAGCTGGACTAGCGGGGGGGCTGAGCAGTTCTTC
.,TRBV14,TRBJ2-1,.,CASSQVGSSYNEQFF,TGTGCCAGCAGCCAAGTGGGGAGCTCCTACAATGAGCAGTTCTTC
.,TRBV24-1,TRBJ1-2,.,CATSDFRGYTF,TGTGCCACCAGTGATTTTCGTGGCTACACCTTC
few,TRBV6-5,TRBJ2-5,.,CASGGGLGETQYF,TGTGCCAGTGGGGGGGGGCTTGGAGAGACCCAGTACTTC
.,TRBV27,TRBJ1-2,.,CASAERRTLNYGYTF,TGTGCCAGCGCCGAAAGGAGGACGCTAAACTATGGCTACACCTTC
.,TRBV5-1,TRBJ1-1,.,CASSPIGGRADTEAFF,TGCGCCAGCAGCCCCATTGGAGGGCGCGCGGACACTGAAGCTTTCTTT
.,TRBV7-8,TRBJ1-4,TRBD1,CASSSGQGEGKLFF,TGTGCCAGCAGCTCGGGACAGGGGGAAGGAAAACTGTTTTTT